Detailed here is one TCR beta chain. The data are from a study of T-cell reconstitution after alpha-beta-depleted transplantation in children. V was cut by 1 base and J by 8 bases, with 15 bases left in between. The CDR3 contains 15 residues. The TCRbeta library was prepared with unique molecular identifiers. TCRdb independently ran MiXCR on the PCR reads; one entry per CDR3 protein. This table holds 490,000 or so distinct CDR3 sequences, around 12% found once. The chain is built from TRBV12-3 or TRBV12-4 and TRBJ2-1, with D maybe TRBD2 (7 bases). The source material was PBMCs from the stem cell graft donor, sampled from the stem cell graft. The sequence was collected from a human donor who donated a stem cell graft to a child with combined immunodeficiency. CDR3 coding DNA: TGTGCCAGCAGTTTAGGATGGGCGGGGGCGTATGAGCAGTTCTTC. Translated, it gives CASSLGWAGAYEQFF.